One sample yielded the 28 T cell receptor beta chains listed below, sequenced in a study of CD8 T cells in ankylosing spondylitis. Each CDR3 protein is one row after TCRdb ran MiXCR on the 5' RACE reads. Of a few hundred thousand distinct CDR3 sequences listed, roughly 20% were seen once; the top ten hold roughly 4%. Source material: blood, either unsorted or a sorted T cell fraction (not recorded which). These receptor sequences come from a female donor with ankylosing spondylitis or in good health (not recorded which).

This clonotype has just a few counts. The V call is TRBV20-1, the J call TRBJ1-1, with TRBD1 identical over 7 bases. The CDR3 is 14 amino acids. Unmatched junction bases numbered 7, after V lost 6 bases and J lost 0 bases. CDR1 DFQATT and CDR2 SNEGSKA come from the germline V gene (reference sequence). CDR3 bases: TGCAGTGCATGGGACAGAGGGATGAACACTGAAGCTTTCTTT. Translation gives CSAWDRGMNTEAFF.

In this sample, this clonotype turned up a few times. J is TRBJ2-2 and V is TRBV5-1; no firm D call. Trimming took off 4 bases at V and 0 bases at J, with 10 bases between the two ends. This CDR3 is built from 15 residues. Germline CDR1 reads SGHRS; CDR2 reads YFSETQ. CDR3 amino acids: CASSVASSNTGELFF. The CDR3 bases are TGCGCCAGCAGCGTGGCCAGTTCGAACACCGGGGAGCTGTTTTTT.

This clonotype was counted between two and nine times. The chain recombines TRBV10-2 with TRBJ1-1; D is unresolved. The CDR3 sequence is 18 residues long. The germline CDR1 and CDR2 sequences are WSHSY and SAAADI. The germline V and J ends were trimmed by 0 bases and 1 base, with 18 bases remaining between them. The DNA of the CDR3 is TGCGCCAGCAGTGAGTCGACTTGGGGAACGATGACGAACACTGAAGCTTTCTTT. Protein sequence: CASSESTWGTMTNTEAFF.

This clonotype occurred many times. The chain recombines TRBV4-3 with TRBJ2-7; either TRBD1 or TRBD2 may fit D (5 bases each). The CDR3 runs 15 residues. Germline V gives CDR1 LGHNA, CDR2 YSLEER. Between the trimmed V and J ends, which lost 1 base and 4 bases, there was a span of 14 bases. The CDR3 loop is CASSQGSGPPYEQYF. The CDR3, as DNA: TGCGCCAGCAGCCAAGGATCGGGGCCTCCGTACGAGCAGTACTTC.

The chain employs TRBV6-5 and TRBJ2-1, with TRBD2 as a possible D gene (7 bases). The V end lost 2 bases, the J end lost 4 bases, and 15 bases lay between the germline ends. The germline CDR1 and CDR2 sequences are MNHEY and SVGAGI. The CDR3 sequence is 16 residues long. CDR3 residues: CASSYRGRGGYNEQFF. The CDR3 nucleotides read TGTGCCAGCAGTTACCGGGGGAGGGGGGGATACAATGAGCAGTTCTTC.

This chain joins TRBV6-2 or TRBV6-3 and TRBJ2-7; no reliable D call. V lost 2 bases and J lost 8, with 13 bases in between. Looked up from germline, CDR1 is MNHEY and CDR2 is SVGEGT. This CDR3 has 13 residues. CDR3 region: CASSYGESLKQYF. CDR3 in DNA: TGTGCCAGCAGTTACGGAGAATCCTTAAAGCAGTACTTC.

This clonotype was detected a few times. The V call is TRBV12-3 or TRBV12-4, the J call TRBJ1-1; unclear D gene. The CDR3 length is 14 residues. Between the trimmed V and J ends, which lost 5 bases and 5 bases, there was a span of 15 bases. CDR3 region: CASSVEAVGTEAFF. In DNA, the CDR3 is TGTGCCAGCAGTGTAGAAGCGGTGGGTACTGAAGCTTTCTTT.

In this sample, this clonotype turned up a few times. The genes are TRBV5-1 and TRBJ1-2, with TRBD1 as a possible D gene (6 bases). The V end was cut by 0 bases, the J end by 4 bases, with 16 bases between. This CDR3 is 16 amino acids long. The germline V gene encodes CDR1 SGHRS and CDR2 YFSETQ. CDR3 DNA sequence: TGCGCCAGCAGCTTGGTTGGGGGCGCAGGGATCTATGGCTACACCTTC. Translating it yields CASSLVGGAGIYGYTF. Drawing the rest from reference TRBV5-1 and TRBJ1-2, the complete variable domain is KAGVTQTPRYLIKTRGQQVTLSCSPISGHRSVSWYQQTPGQGLQFLFEYFSETQRNKGNFPGRFSGRQFSNSRSEMNVSTLELGDSALYLCASSLVGGAGIYGYTFGSGTRLTVV.

This clonotype was found a few times. The CDR3 region is CASSTSHQVPPYNEQFF. The CDR3 region has the DNA TGTGCCAGCAGCACAAGTCATCAGGTTCCCCCTTACAATGAGCAGTTCTTC. The chain recombines TRBV3-1 with TRBJ2-1; D uncertain. CDR1 and CDR2 (germline): LGHDT, YNNKEL (reference sequence). The CDR3 extends over 17 amino acids. V shed 5 bases and J shed 4 bases, with 21 bases lying between them.

The rearrangement uses TRBV7-3 and TRBJ2-1; TRBD2 matches at 8 bases. Trimming took 2 bases from V and 10 from J; bases not matched to a gene: 10. The V gene's germline CDR1 is SGHTA and CDR2 FQGTGA. The CDR3 is 15 residues long. DNA for the CDR3: TGTGCCAGCAGCTTATCAGCGGGAGATGTCCGCGAGCAGTTCTTC. Amino acids: CASSLSAGDVREQFF.

This clonotype was counted only a few times. J is TRBJ2-1 and V is TRBV20-1, with TRBD1 identical over 10 bases. Unmatched junction bases numbered 8, after V lost 6 bases and J lost 6 bases. Germline V gene data show CDR1 as DFQATT and CDR2 as SNEGSKA (reference sequence). The CDR3 is 14 residues long. The CDR3 DNA reads TGCAGTGCAACCGGGACAGGGGTCTCCAATGAGCAGTTCTTC. Translated, it gives CSATGTGVSNEQFF.

This clonotype was picked up a small number of times. The rearrangement uses TRBV7-9 and TRBJ2-7, with a tentative D call TRBD1 (6 bases). Trimming shortened V by 5 bases and J by 0 bases, and 11 bases separated the two germline ends. Germline assignment: CDR1 SEHNR and CDR2 FQNEAQ (reference sequence). The CDR3 has 14 amino acids. DNA for the CDR3: TGTGCCAGCAGCAGGGACACCTCCTCCTACGAGCAGTACTTC. Translating gives CASSRDTSSYEQYF.

In regard to this clonotype: A read error may explain this, as a much larger clone is one base away. The rearrangement links TRBV29-1 to TRBJ1-4; 7 nucleotides match TRBD1. The V gene's germline CDR1 is SQVTM and CDR2 ANQGSEA. This CDR3 comprises 13 residues. The CDR3 nucleotides read TGCAGAGTTATGGGACAGACAAATGAAAAACTGTTTTTT. It specifies CRVMGQTNEKLFF.

This chain links TRBV24-1 with TRBJ2-3, with D perhaps TRBD2 (6 bases). The CDR3 has 12 residues. The germline gives CDR1 KGHDR, CDR2 SFDVKD. V was trimmed by 2 bases and J by 8 bases, leaving 7 bases between them. In DNA, the CDR3 is TGTGCCACCAGTGATTCGGGAGTTACGCAGTATTTT. This sequence encodes CATSDSGVTQYF.

This clonotype came up a few times. The chain's CDR3 is CASSPLTGSKGEKLFF. CDR3 DNA: TGTGCCAGCAGCCCCCTGACAGGGTCCAAGGGGGAAAAACTGTTTTTT. The chain links TRBV5-5 to TRBJ1-4, with 7 bases matching TRBD1. The CDR3 is 16 residues long. The germline V gene has CDR1 SGHKS and CDR2 YYEKEE (reference sequence). With V trimmed by 4 bases and J by 8 bases, 14 bases remained unmatched.

V is TRBV7-2 and J is TRBJ2-1; TRBD1 agrees at 8 bases. Germline V gene data show CDR1 as SGHTA and CDR2 as FQGNSA. Losses at the gene ends were 5 bases for V and 5 bases for J; bases not matched to a gene: 8. The CDR3 runs 15 residues. The CDR3, as DNA: TGTGCCAGCAGCCGTCGGACAGGGAACCACAATGAGCAGTTCTTC. It specifies CASSRRTGNHNEQFF.

This CDR3 reads CATGRDSSTGELFF. The CDR3 bases are TGTGCCACCGGCCGGGACAGTAGCACCGGGGAGCTGTTTTTT. V gene TRBV24-1 combines with J gene TRBJ2-2, with 7 positions matching TRBD1. Germline V gives CDR1 KGHDR, CDR2 SFDVKD. This CDR3 is 14 amino acids long. The junction had 7 bases not matched to a gene; V was cut back by 9 bases and J by 4 bases.

The rearrangement uses TRBV20-1 and TRBJ1-3; no reliable D call. Germline assignment: CDR1 DFQATT and CDR2 SNEGSKA (reference sequence). The V end was cut by 6 bases, the J end by 4 bases, with 10 bases between. There are 12 residues in the CDR3. The CDR3 bases are TGCAGTGCCGACGGGAGGGGAAACACCATATATTTT. Amino acids: CSADGRGNTIYF.

The V call is TRBV12-3 or TRBV12-4, the J call TRBJ1-2, with unresolved D. V lost 6 bases, J lost 6 bases, and 14 bases lay in between. The CDR3 contains 13 residues. CDR3 coding DNA: TGTGCCAGCAGCCAGGCGCCTTCAAATGGCTACACCTTC. It codes for CASSQAPSNGYTF.

The chain has TRBV6-1 and TRBJ2-1; 11 nucleotides match TRBD2. The CDR3 runs to 16 residues. Germline V lookup: CDR1 MNHNS, CDR2 SASEGT. J lost 7 bases, V lost 5 bases, and 10 bases had no gene match. The CDR3 spells CASSPRRLAGYNEQFF. Here the CDR3 DNA reads TGTGCCAGCAGTCCACGGCGACTAGCGGGATATAATGAGCAGTTCTTC.

This rearrangement joins TRBV7-9 to TRBJ2-1; D uncertain. The CDR3 runs to 13 residues. Looked up from germline, CDR1 is SEHNR and CDR2 is FQNEAQ (reference sequence). V gave up 10 bases and J gave up 13 bases, with 23 bases separating them. CDR3 sequence reads: CATVPLSHAPQFF. Here the CDR3 DNA reads TGTGCCACCGTCCCTCTTAGCCACGCCCCCCAGTTCTTC.

This clonotype was counted between two and nine times. The chain joins TRBV5-5 to TRBJ2-7, with TRBD2 matching 8 bases. Per germline, CDR1 SGHKS and CDR2 YYEKEE (reference sequence). This CDR3 region has 16 residues. Trimming cost V 6 bases and J 6 bases; bases outside gene matches: 17. This chain's CDR3 is CASTPLPGLASSEQYF. The CDR3 DNA is TGTGCCAGCACCCCGTTACCCGGACTAGCCTCATCCGAGCAGTACTTC.

This clonotype has a handful of counts. V is TRBV20-1 and J is TRBJ2-3, with 7 nucleotides matching TRBD2. This CDR3 contains 14 residues. The ends lost 4 bases at V and 4 bases at J; junction bases unmatched: 8. The germline gives CDR1 DFQATT, CDR2 SNEGSKA (reference sequence). The DNA of the CDR3 is TGCAGTGCTACATGGGGGGGGATCCCAGATACGCAGTATTTT. It encodes CSATWGGIPDTQYF.

J is TRBJ1-5 and V is TRBV12-3 or TRBV12-4; TRBD1 is a possible D gene (6 bases). The CDR3 contains 14 residues. V lost 3 bases to trimming and J lost 7 bases, with 13 bases between them. The chain's CDR3 is CASSFGRGEQPQHF. The CDR3 coding sequence is TGTGCCAGCAGTTTCGGCAGGGGCGAGCAGCCCCAGCATTTT.

This clonotype was counted between two and nine times. This chain links TRBV7-9 with TRBJ2-5; 7 bases map to TRBD1. The CDR3 consists of 13 residues. The J segment lost 4 bases and the V segment lost 5 bases, leaving 4 bases of the junction unmatched. Germline lookup yields CDR1 SEHNR and CDR2 FQNEAQ (reference sequence). Here the CDR3 reads CASSRGQRETQYF. CDR3 nucleotides: TGTGCCAGCAGCCGGGGACAGAGAGAGACCCAGTACTTC. The whole variable domain, filled in from reference TRBV7-9 and TRBJ2-5, reads DTGVSQNPRHKITKRGQNVTFRCDPISEHNRLYWYRQTLGQGPEFLTYFQNEAQLEKSRLLSDRFSAERPKGSFSTLEIQRTEQGDSAMYLCASSRGQRETQYFGPGTRLLVL.

V is TRBV12-3 or TRBV12-4 and J is TRBJ1-2; unclear D gene. Between the trimmed V and J ends, which lost 1 base and 7 bases, there was a span of 10 bases. This CDR3 region has 13 residues. The CDR3 region is CASSLEGGGGYTF. The CDR3 region has the DNA TGTGCCAGCAGTTTAGAGGGTGGAGGTGGCTACACCTTC.

This clonotype appeared a few times. The chain couples TRBV6-1 to TRBJ1-1; possible D gene TRBD1, 5 bases. The CDR3 runs to 12 residues. V was clipped by 5 bases and J by 5 bases, with 9 bases between them. CDR1 is MNHNS, CDR2 SASEGT, per germline. CDR3 DNA: TGTGCCAGCAGTTTCCCAGGGACTGAAGCTTTCTTT. Translating gives CASSFPGTEAFF.

This clonotype was detected many times. This sequence joins TRBV20-1 and TRBJ2-3, with no clear D. The CDR3 covers 12 residues. V lost 7 bases to trimming and J lost 4 bases, with 12 bases between them. Germline CDR1 and CDR2: DFQATT and SNEGSKA (reference sequence). This CDR3 is CSVQKGADTQYF. CDR3 nucleotides: TGCAGTGTTCAGAAGGGCGCAGATACGCAGTATTTT.